This T cell receptor (beta chain) stems from a study of human T cells and chemical hapten exposure. Regarding time point: patch test 3, about 24 weeks after DPC sensitization. The treatment here: therapeutic diphenylcyclopropenone sensitization with weekly scalp DPC. Per the germline V gene, CDR1 is MDHEN and CDR2 is SYDVKM. This CDR3 is built from 14 residues. The V gene end was trimmed by 2 bases and the J gene end by 6 bases; junction bases not matched to a gene: 7. Original methodology: With a range of about 23,224 to 750,000, the median per sample was roughly 97,000 TCRs. MiXCR, run by TCRdb on the RACE reads, gives a single entry per CDR3 protein. The V and J calls and clone size are TCRdb's, not the authors'. The sample carries 150,000 to 200,000 distinct CDR3 sequences, about 25% recorded once.

J is TRBJ2-7 and V is TRBV28, with TRBD1 identical over 7 bases. This TCR came from a woman between 40 and 50 years old with alopecia areata. Some clones in this sample may be carry-over from other donors' samples. The specimen was whole blood, collected in connection with sensitization to the hapten diphenylcyclopropenone (DPC). CDR3 nucleotides: TGTGCCAGCAGTTTAAAGGGGGCTGCCGCCGAGCAGTACTTC. Its translation is CASSLKGAAAEQYF.